These T cell receptor beta chains were read from a single sample in a study of T cell responses to AZD1222 COVID-19 vaccine. Clones were read by immunoSEQ multiplex PCR, and TCRdb kept only the in-frame ones, dropping some. The sample has 150,000 to 200,000 clones, 75% to 90% seen once. The sample consisted of peripheral blood, taken on day 0 of AZD1222 vaccination. The receptors derive from an adult in good health. Both conserved end residues are part of each CDR3. A D gene is named only where the DNA matches it firmly. A clone size is listed for some rows: how often the clone was seen (once, few, many), or a class if it is expanded.

V gene,J gene,D gene,clone size,CDR3 protein,CDR3 DNA
TRBV6-1,TRBJ2-5,NA,NA,CASSELKASQETQYF,TGTGCCAGCAGTGAACTTAAAGCCTCCCAAGAGACCCAGTACTTC
TRBV6-5,TRBJ2-3,NA,NA,CASSYGGSDTQYF,TGTGCCAGCAGTTATGGGGGGTCAGATACGCAGTATTTT
TRBV9,TRBJ2-7,NA,NA,CASSVGPGVYEQYF,TGTGCCAGCAGCGTAGGCCCGGGGGTCTACGAGCAGTACTTC
TRBV30,TRBJ2-3,NA,NA,CAWSRSDTQYF,TGTGCCTGGAGCAGGTCAGATACGCAGTATTTT
TRBV3-1/TRBV3-2,TRBJ2-1,NA,NA,CASSHARSSYNEQFF,TGTGCCAGCAGCCACGCGAGGAGCTCCTACAATGAGCAGTTCTTC
TRBV7-3,TRBJ2-1,NA,NA,CASSLSGRSNEQFF,TGTGCCAGCAGCTTAAGTGGCCGAAGCAATGAGCAGTTCTTC
TRBV29-1,TRBJ1-1,NA,NA,CSGQKGGTEAFF,TGCAGCGGCCAGAAGGGTGGCACTGAAGCTTTCTTT
TRBV2,TRBJ2-7,NA,NA,CASGSEFYEQYF,TGTGCCAGCGGCTCAGAGTTCTACGAGCAGTACTTC
TRBV18,TRBJ2-7,TRBD1,NA,CASSPKQGFSYEQYF,TGTGCCAGCTCACCAAAACAGGGGTTCTCCTACGAGCAGTACTTC
TRBV7-9,TRBJ1-4,NA,NA,CASSLPGATNEKLFF,TGTGCCAGCAGCCTTCCAGGGGCCACTAATGAAAAACTGTTTTTT
TRBV5-1,TRBJ1-4,NA,NA,CASSPETGGVEKLFF,TGCGCCAGCAGCCCTGAGACAGGAGGAGTCGAAAAACTGTTTTTT
TRBV28,TRBJ2-3,TRBD2,NA,CASLPERDRTDTQYF,TGTGCCAGTCTCCCTGAGCGGGACCGCACAGATACGCAGTATTTT
TRBV7-2,TRBJ1-3,NA,NA,CASGKTWYRRDSGNTIYF,TGTGCCAGCGGCAAAACATGGTACCGACGAGACTCGGGAAACACCATATATTTT
TRBV28,TRBJ1-1,TRBD1,NA,CASVRTGDAFF,TGTGCCAGCGTTAGGACAGGGGATGCTTTCTTT
TRBV28,TRBJ1-5,NA,NA,CASSLAGDVNNQPQHF,TGTGCCAGCAGTTTAGCAGGGGATGTGAACAATCAGCCCCAGCATTTT
TRBV2,TRBJ1-6,NA,NA,CASRPQSENSPLHF,TGTGCCAGCAGGCCGCAGAGCGAAAATTCACCCCTCCACTTT
TRBV19,TRBJ1-1,NA,NA,CASRDRGRTEAFF,TGTGCCAGTCGGGATAGGGGAAGAACTGAAGCTTTCTTT
TRBV3-1/TRBV3-2,TRBJ2-5,TRBD2,NA,CASIMGGTQAQYF,TGTGCCAGCATAATGGGAGGGACGCAGGCCCAGTACTTC
TRBV18,TRBJ1-5,NA,NA,CASSPRIGGTPSNQPQHF,TGTGCCAGCTCACCGAGGATAGGAGGTACTCCTAGCAATCAGCCCCAGCATTTT
TRBV7-2,TRBJ2-7,NA,NA,CASSFGAGLALAPYYEQYF,TGTGCCAGCAGCTTCGGGGCGGGGCTAGCGTTGGCCCCATACTACGAGCAGTACTTC
TRBV6-2/TRBV6-3,TRBJ2-1,NA,NA,CASSSATIYNEQFF,TGTGCCAGCAGTTCCGCTACGATTTACAATGAGCAGTTCTTC
TRBV19,TRBJ2-7,TRBD1,NA,CARRYRGKAYEQYF,TGTGCCAGGCGGTACAGGGGCAAGGCTTACGAGCAGTACTTC
TRBV19,TRBJ2-1,TRBD2,NA,CASSPGLAYNEQFF,TGTGCCAGTAGTCCGGGACTAGCCTACAATGAGCAGTTCTTC
TRBV28,TRBJ2-1,NA,once,CASSLATSVGNEQFF,TGTGCCAGCAGTTTAGCCACGTCGGTCGGCAATGAGCAGTTCTTC
TRBV28,TRBJ2-1,TRBD2,once,CASSFQRDYNEQFF,TGTGCCAGCAGTTTTCAGCGGGATTACAATGAGCAGTTCTTC
TRBV7-3,TRBJ2-1,NA,NA,CASSLEGSLSSYNEQFF,TGTGCCAGCAGCTTGGAAGGTTCCCTCAGCTCCTACAATGAGCAGTTCTTC
TRBV5-8,TRBJ1-5,NA,NA,CASTLPVYQPQHF,TGTGCCAGCACCCTACCTGTCTATCAGCCCCAGCATTTT
TRBV30,TRBJ2-3,TRBD2,NA,CAWRTSGGADTQYF,TGTGCCTGGAGAACTAGCGGGGGGGCAGATACGCAGTATTTT
TRBV30,TRBJ1-3,NA,NA,CAWLSDSGNTIYF,TGTGCCTGGTTATCCGACTCTGGAAACACCATATATTTT
TRBV19,TRBJ2-3,TRBD1,NA,CASSTGQGLTDTQYF,TGTGCCAGTAGTACGGGACAGGGGTTGACAGATACGCAGTATTTT
TRBV21-1,TRBJ2-7,NA,once,CASRLGTGKTYEQYF,TGTGCCAGCAGATTAGGGACAGGGAAAACCTACGAGCAGTACTTC
TRBV11-2,TRBJ2-3,NA,NA,CASSRRERGGTDTQYF,TGTGCCAGCAGCCGCCGGGAGAGGGGAGGCACAGATACGCAGTATTTT
TRBV5-1,TRBJ2-6,NA,NA,CASSLDSTSSGANVLTF,TGCGCCAGCAGCTTAGACAGCACCTCCTCTGGGGCCAACGTCCTGACTTTC
TRBV9,TRBJ1-3,TRBD1,NA,CASSLTGTGGTNTIYF,TGTGCCAGCAGCCTCACCGGGACAGGGGGGACAAACACCATATATTTT
TRBV7-9,TRBJ1-2,NA,NA,CASSRATKARGYGYTF,TGTGCCAGCAGCCGAGCCACTAAAGCTCGGGGCTATGGCTACACCTTC
TRBV5-5,TRBJ1-4,NA,NA,CASSLQGATNEKLFF,TGTGCCAGCAGCTTGCAAGGGGCAACTAATGAAAAACTGTTTTTT
TRBV29-1,TRBJ2-7,NA,NA,CSVEEQVSYEQYF,TGCAGCGTTGAAGAACAGGTCTCCTACGAGCAGTACTTC
TRBV4-2,TRBJ1-2,NA,NA,CASSQELTGSYGYTF,TGTGCCAGCAGCCAAGAACTGACTGGTTCTTATGGCTACACCTTC
TRBV6-1,TRBJ1-5,NA,NA,CASSEFGGNQPQHF,TGTGCCAGCAGTGAATTTGGGGGCAATCAGCCCCAGCATTTT
TRBV27,TRBJ2-2,NA,NA,CASSLGTANTGELFF,TGTGCCAGCAGTCTCGGGACGGCGAACACCGGGGAGCTGTTTTTT
TRBV2,TRBJ1-2,TRBD1,NA,CASADRGVSATF,TGTGCCAGCGCGGACAGGGGAGTTAGTGCCACCTTC
TRBV5-1,TRBJ1-1,NA,NA,CASSLVGQGNTEAFF,TGCGCCAGCAGCTTGGTTGGGCAGGGGAACACTGAAGCTTTCTTT
TRBV28,TRBJ1-2,NA,NA,CASSSGSGPYGYTF,TGTGCCAGCAGTTCAGGCTCCGGGCCCTATGGCTACACCTTC
TRBV19,TRBJ1-4,NA,once,CASTTLRGQGGEKLFF,TGTGCCAGTACCACCCTGAGAGGGCAGGGTGGAGAAAAACTGTTTTTT
TRBV30,TRBJ1-2,NA,NA,CAWSEQEYGYTF,TGTGCCTGGAGTGAGCAGGAGTATGGCTACACCTTC
TRBV7-9,TRBJ1-5,NA,NA,CASSLGTGSNQPQHF,TGTGCCAGCAGCTTAGGTACGGGGAGCAATCAGCCCCAGCATTTT
TRBV18,TRBJ1-5,NA,NA,CASSPIQGSNQPQHF,TGTGCCAGCTCACCCATACAGGGCAGCAATCAGCCCCAGCATTTT
TRBV11-1,TRBJ1-2,NA,many,CASSLDWGSNYGYTF,TGTGCCAGCAGCTTAGACTGGGGGAGTAACTATGGCTACACCTTC
TRBV6-2/TRBV6-3,TRBJ2-7,NA,NA,CASSYPPRGLYEQYF,TGTGCCAGCAGTTACCCACCTCGGGGCCTCTACGAGCAGTACTTC
TRBV7-9,TRBJ1-1,TRBD1,NA,CASSSNRQGANTEAFF,TGTGCCAGCAGCTCCAATCGACAGGGGGCTAACACTGAAGCTTTCTTT
TRBV2,TRBJ1-5,TRBD1,NA,CASRGQGNQPQHF,TGTGCCAGCAGAGGACAGGGGAATCAGCCCCAGCATTTT
TRBV27,TRBJ1-6,TRBD1,NA,CASRLQGDASPLHF,TGTGCCAGCAGGCTACAGGGGGACGCCTCACCCCTCCACTTT
TRBV28,TRBJ1-2,NA,NA,CASSPFPFHGYTF,TGTGCCAGCAGTCCCTTCCCTTTCCATGGCTACACCTTC
TRBV25-1,TRBJ1-3,NA,NA,CASSRPSGTGGNTIYF,TGTGCCAGCAGCAGACCGTCCGGGACTGGTGGAAACACCATATATTTT
TRBV25-1,TRBJ2-2,NA,NA,CASSPHLGTGELFF,TGTGCCAGCAGTCCCCATTTGGGCACCGGGGAGCTGTTTTTT
TRBV5-6,TRBJ2-3,TRBD2,many,CASSLGSGTSTDTQYF,TGTGCCAGCAGCTTGGGTAGCGGGACTAGCACAGATACGCAGTATTTT
TRBV14,TRBJ1-2,TRBD1,NA,CASSQEIDRAQHGYTF,TGTGCCAGCAGCCAAGAAATAGACAGGGCCCAACATGGCTACACCTTC
TRBV13,TRBJ1-2,NA,NA,CASSLGRVQGGYTF,TGTGCCAGCAGCCTAGGGCGGGTTCAGGGAGGCTACACCTTC
TRBV28,TRBJ1-3,NA,NA,CASSSWAGSSGNTIYF,TGTGCCAGCAGTTCTTGGGCCGGCAGCTCTGGAAACACCATATATTTT
TRBV18,TRBJ2-1,NA,NA,CASSPAGHEQFF,TGTGCCAGCTCACCGGCGGGACATGAGCAGTTCTTC